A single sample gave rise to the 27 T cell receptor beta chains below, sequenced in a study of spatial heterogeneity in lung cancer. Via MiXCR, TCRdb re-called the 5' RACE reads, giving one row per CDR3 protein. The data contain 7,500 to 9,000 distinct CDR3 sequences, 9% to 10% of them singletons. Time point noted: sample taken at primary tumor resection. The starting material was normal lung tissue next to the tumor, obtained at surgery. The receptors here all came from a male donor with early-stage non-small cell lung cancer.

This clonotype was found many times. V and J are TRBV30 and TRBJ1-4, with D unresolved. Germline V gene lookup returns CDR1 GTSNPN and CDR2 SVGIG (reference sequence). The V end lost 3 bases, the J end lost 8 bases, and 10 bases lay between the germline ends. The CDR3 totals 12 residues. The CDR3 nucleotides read TGTGCCTGGAGCGCCCTGAAGGAAAAACTGTTTTTT. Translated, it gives CAWSALKEKLFF.

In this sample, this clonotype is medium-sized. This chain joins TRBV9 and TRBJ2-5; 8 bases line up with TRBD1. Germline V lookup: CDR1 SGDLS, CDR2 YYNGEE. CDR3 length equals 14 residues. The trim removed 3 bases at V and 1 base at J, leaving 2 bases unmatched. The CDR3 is CASSGTGTQETQYF. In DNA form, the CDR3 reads TGTGCCAGCAGCGGGACAGGGACCCAAGAGACCCAGTACTTC.

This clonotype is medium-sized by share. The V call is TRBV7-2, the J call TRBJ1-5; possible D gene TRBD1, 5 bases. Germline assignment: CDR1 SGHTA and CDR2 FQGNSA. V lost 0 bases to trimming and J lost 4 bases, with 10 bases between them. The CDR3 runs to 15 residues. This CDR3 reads CASSLAWGGNQPQHF. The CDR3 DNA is TGTGCCAGCAGCTTAGCGTGGGGGGGAAATCAGCCCCAGCATTTT. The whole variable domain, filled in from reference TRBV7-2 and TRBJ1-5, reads GAGVSQSPSNKVTEKGKDVELRCDPISGHTALYWYRQSLGQGLEFLIYFQGNSAPDKSGLPSDRFSAERTGGSVSTLTIQRTQQEDSAVYLCASSLAWGGNQPQHFGDGTRLSIL.

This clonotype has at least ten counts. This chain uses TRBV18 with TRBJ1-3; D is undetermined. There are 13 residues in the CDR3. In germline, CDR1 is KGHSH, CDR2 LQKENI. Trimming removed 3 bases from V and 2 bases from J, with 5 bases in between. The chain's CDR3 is CASSPRTGNTIYF. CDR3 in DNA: TGTGCCAGCTCACCTCGAACTGGAAACACCATATATTTT.

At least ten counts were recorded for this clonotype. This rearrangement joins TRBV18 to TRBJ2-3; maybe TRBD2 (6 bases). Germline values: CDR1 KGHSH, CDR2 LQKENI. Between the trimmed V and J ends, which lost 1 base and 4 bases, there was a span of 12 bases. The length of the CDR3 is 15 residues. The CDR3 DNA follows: TGTGCCAGCTCACCACAGGGTAGGGAGGCAGATACGCAGTATTTT. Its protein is CASSPQGREADTQYF.

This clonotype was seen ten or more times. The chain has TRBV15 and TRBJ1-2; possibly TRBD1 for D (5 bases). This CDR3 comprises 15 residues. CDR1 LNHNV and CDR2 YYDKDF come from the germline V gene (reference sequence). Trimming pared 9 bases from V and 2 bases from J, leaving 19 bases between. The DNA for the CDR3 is TGTGCCACAGCCTACTCCGACAGCTTAAACTATGGCTACACCTTC. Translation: CATAYSDSLNYGYTF.

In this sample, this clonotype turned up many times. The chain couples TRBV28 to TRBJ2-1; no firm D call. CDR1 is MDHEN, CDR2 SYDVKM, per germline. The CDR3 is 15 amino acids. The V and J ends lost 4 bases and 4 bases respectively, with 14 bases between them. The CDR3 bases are TGTGCCAGCAGTTCCTATACCAAGACGTACAATGAGCAGTTCTTC. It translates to CASSSYTKTYNEQFF.

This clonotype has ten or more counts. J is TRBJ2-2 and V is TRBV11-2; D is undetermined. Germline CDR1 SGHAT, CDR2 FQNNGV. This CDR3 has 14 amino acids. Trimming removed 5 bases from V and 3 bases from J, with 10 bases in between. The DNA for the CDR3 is TGTGCCAGCAGCAGGGCTAGGGACACCGGGGAGCTGTTTTTT. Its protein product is CASSRARDTGELFF.

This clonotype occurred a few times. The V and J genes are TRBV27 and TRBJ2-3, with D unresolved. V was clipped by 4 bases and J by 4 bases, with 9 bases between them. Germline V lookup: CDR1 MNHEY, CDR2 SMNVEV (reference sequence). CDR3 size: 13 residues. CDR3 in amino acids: CASSSQYADTQYF. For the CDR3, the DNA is TGTGCCAGCAGTTCACAGTACGCAGATACGCAGTATTTT.

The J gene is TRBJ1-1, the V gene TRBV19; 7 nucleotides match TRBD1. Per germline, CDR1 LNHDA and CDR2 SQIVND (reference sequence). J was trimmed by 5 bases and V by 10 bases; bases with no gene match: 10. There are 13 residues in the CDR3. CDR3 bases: TGTGCCACCTCCCCGGGACAGAGGACTGAAGCTTTCTTT. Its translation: CATSPGQRTEAFF.

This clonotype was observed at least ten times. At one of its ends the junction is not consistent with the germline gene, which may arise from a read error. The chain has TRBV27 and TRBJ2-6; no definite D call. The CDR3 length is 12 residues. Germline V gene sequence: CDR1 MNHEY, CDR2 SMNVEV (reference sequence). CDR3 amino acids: CATASEANVLTF. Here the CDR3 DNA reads TGTGCCACCGCCTCTGAGGCCAACGTCCTGACTTTC.

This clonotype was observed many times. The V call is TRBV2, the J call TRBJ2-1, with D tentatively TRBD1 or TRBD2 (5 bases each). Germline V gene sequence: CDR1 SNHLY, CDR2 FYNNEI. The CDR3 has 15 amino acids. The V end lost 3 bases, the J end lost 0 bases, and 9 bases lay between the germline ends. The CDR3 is CASSDGAASYNEQFF. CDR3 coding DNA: TGTGCCAGCAGTGACGGGGCGGCCTCCTACAATGAGCAGTTCTTC.

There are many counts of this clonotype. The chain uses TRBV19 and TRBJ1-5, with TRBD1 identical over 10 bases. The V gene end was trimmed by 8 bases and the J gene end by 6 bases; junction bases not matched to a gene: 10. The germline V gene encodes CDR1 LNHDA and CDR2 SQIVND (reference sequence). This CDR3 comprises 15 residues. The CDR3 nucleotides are TGTGCCAGTCGATCCCCCGGGACAGGGGTTCAGCCCCAGCATTTT. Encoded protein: CASRSPGTGVQPQHF.

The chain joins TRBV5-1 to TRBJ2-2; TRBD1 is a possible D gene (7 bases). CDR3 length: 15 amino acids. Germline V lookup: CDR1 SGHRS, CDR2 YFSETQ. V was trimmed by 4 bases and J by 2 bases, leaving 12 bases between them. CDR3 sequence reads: CASSGGGENTGELFF. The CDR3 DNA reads TGCGCCAGCAGCGGAGGGGGCGAAAACACCGGGGAGCTGTTTTTT.

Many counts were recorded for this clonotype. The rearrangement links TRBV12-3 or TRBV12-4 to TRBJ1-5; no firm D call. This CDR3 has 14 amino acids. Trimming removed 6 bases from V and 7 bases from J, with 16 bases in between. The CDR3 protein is CASRSSRDLQPQHF. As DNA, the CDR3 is TGTGCCAGCAGGAGCTCGAGGGATCTCCAGCCCCAGCATTTT.

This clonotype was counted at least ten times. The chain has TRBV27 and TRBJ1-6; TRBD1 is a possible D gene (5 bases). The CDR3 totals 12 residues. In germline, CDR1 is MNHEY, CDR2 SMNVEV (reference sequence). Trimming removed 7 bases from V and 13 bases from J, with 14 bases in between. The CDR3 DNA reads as TGTGCCAGCAAGTCAGGGTTAAGCCCCCTCCACTTT. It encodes CASKSGLSPLHF.

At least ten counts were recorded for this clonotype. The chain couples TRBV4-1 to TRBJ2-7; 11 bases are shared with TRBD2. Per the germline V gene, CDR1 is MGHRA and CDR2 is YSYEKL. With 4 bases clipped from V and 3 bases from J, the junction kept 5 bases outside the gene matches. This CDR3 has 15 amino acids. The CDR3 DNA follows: TGCGCCAGCAGCCTAAATAGCGGGAGGGTCTACGAGCAGTACTTC. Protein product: CASSLNSGRVYEQYF.

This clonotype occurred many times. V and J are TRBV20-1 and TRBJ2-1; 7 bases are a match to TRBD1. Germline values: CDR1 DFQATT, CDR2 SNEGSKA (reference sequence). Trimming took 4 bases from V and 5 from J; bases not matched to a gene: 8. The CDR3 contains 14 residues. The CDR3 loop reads CSAKTGRLDNEQFF. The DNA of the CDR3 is TGCAGTGCTAAGACAGGGCGTTTGGACAATGAGCAGTTCTTC.

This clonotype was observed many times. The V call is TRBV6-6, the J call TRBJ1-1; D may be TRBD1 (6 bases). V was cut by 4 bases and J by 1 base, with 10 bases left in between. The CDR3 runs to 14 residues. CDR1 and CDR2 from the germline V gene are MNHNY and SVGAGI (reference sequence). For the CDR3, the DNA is TGTGCCAGCAGTTGGACAGACTCGAACACTGAAGCTTTCTTT. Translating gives CASSWTDSNTEAFF.

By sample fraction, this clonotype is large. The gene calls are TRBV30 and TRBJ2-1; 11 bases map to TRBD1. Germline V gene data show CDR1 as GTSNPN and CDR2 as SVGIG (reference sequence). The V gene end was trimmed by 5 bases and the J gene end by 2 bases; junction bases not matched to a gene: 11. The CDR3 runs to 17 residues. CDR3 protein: CAWRPGTGGSTYNEQFF. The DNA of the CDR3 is TGTGCCTGGCGTCCCGGGACAGGGGGGTCTACCTACAATGAGCAGTTCTTC.

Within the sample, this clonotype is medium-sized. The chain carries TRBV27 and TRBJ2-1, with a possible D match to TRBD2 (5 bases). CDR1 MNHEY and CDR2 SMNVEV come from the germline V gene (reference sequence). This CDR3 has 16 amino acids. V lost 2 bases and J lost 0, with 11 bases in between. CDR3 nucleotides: TGTGCCAGCAGTTTACGACATGGAGGCTCCTACAATGAGCAGTTCTTC. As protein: CASSLRHGGSYNEQFF.

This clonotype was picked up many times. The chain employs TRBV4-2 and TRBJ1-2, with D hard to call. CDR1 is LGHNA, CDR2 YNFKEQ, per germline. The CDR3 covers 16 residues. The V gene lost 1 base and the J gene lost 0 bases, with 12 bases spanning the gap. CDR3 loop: CASSQALAGTNYGYTF. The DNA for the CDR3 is TGTGCCAGCAGCCAAGCCCTGGCAGGCACTAACTATGGCTACACCTTC.

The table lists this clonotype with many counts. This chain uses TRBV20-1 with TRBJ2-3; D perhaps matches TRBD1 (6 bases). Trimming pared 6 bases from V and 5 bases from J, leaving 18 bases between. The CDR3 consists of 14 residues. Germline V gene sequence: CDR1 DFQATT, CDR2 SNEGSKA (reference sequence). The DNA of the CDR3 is TGCAGTGCCCTATCCAGGGGCGAAGGAGATACGCAGTATTTT. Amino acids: CSALSRGEGDTQYF.

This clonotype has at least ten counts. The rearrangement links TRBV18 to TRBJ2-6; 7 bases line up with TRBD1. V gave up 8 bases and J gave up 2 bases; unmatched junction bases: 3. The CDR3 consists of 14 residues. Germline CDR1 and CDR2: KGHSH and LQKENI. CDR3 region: CASNDRAGANVLTF. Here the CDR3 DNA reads TGTGCCAGCAATGACAGGGCTGGGGCCAACGTCCTGACTTTC.

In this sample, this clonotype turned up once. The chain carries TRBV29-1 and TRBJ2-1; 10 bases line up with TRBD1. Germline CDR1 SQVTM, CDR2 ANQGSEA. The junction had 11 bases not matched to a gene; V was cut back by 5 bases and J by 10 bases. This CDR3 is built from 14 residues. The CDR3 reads CSVQPGQGSIEQFF. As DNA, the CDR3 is TGCAGCGTTCAACCGGGACAGGGGTCTATCGAGCAGTTCTTC.

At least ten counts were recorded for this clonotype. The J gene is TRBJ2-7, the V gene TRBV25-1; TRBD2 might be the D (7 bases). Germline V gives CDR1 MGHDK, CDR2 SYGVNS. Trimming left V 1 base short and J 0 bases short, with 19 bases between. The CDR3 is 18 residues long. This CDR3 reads CASSEWASGEGSSYEQYF. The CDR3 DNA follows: TGTGCCAGCAGTGAATGGGCCTCAGGGGAGGGAAGCTCCTACGAGCAGTACTTC.

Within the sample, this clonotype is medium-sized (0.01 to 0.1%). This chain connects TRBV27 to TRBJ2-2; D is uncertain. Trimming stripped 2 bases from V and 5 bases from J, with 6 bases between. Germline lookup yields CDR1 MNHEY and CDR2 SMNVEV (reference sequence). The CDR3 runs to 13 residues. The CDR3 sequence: CASSLMETGELFF. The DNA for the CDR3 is TGTGCCAGCAGTTTAATGGAGACCGGGGAGCTGTTTTTT.